Described below is a single T cell receptor (beta chain) sequence and its context. This receptor's antigen is unknown. No base quality information exists; no much larger clone differs at one position. This record belongs to a study of blood T cells in healthy people across ages (dated by TCRdb to 2015 to 2017). Describing the broader study: In model experiments, roughly one uniquely barcoded TCR beta cDNA molecule per two T cells was captured by template switching. To track age-related changes in TCR beta repertoire diversity, the study relied on deep sequencing normalized with unique cDNA molecular identifiers. Donors were grouped into four age groups: young (average 16 years), middle-aged (around 39), aged (around 62) and long-lived (around 80). To avoid experimental bias, donors of different ages were randomly spread across the sequencing lanes. Using the same blood draw, the study looked at two additional independent replicas of 1 million unique cDNA reads for two donors, one aged 18 to 30 and the other aged 80 or older.

The method was 5' RACE. This sample was sequenced with an Illumina HiSeq 2500. A second PCR of about 6 to 11 cycles was performed with a sample-barcoded 5' primer and a J-beta primer mix. A unique molecular identifier was introduced onto each TCR beta cDNA molecule by a template-switch 5' adaptor carrying 12 random nucleotides. Each sample yielded at least 3 million CDR3-containing paired-end reads. All of the RNA was converted into first-strand cDNA using the Mint cDNA synthesis kit, with a TRBC-specific oligonucleotide serving as the primer. Following uracil-DNA glycosylase treatment, a first 18-cycle PCR with universal primers M1SS and BC2_uni_R was performed on all cDNA. The study's processing was this. Each sample was normalized by randomly selecting 1 million high-quality reads, each carrying a distinct molecular identifier. Instead of being binned into consensus sequences, reads with shared molecular identifiers were discarded. MiTCR, with a Q25 quality threshold and the strictest error-elimination algorithm, was used for CDR3 identification, clonotype clustering and error correction. A nonparametric unseen species model using Euler transformation provided a lower-bound estimate of total TCR beta diversity. TCRdb reworked the public reads: Q25 trimming with fastp, MiXCR clone assembly, productive beta chains retained. When rows share a CDR3 protein, they turn into one entry using the most common DNA and genes. TCRdb, rather than the study authors, made the V and J calls. This sample comprises 1.4 million or so distinct CDR3 sequences, approximately 39% of them detected only once. Clones ranked in the top ten supply just over 4% of the sample.

Cut back by 3 bases and 7 bases, the V and J ends lie 13 bases apart. For CDR1 and CDR2, the germline V gene (reference sequence) lists MNHEY and SMNVEV. The CDR3 measures 14 amino acids from cysteine to phenylalanine. Only the CDR3 DNA is retained, 42 bases long and in frame from the first base. Broader findings and caveats from the paper: Estimates of total diversity based on one million sequenced T cells were considered lower bounds and underestimates. Observed TCR beta diversity correlated strongly with the percentage of naive T cells measured by flow cytometry. The long-lived group showed more naive CD4+ T cells, fewer expanded clones and increased TCR diversity than the aged group, suggesting age selection. Because profiling used bulk unsorted PBMCs, naive and antigen-experienced compartments could not be compared conclusively. Donor CMV infection status was unknown, potentially confounding age-related changes in expanded clonotypes. As age increased, observed TCR beta diversity per million T cells dropped in a roughly linear way, and a significant reduction was already evident by age about 36.

Donors were under 40 systemically healthy Caucasian individuals from Russia aged 6 to 90 years. Each donor gave around 9 milliliters of peripheral blood, collected into EDTA-treated Vacutainer tubes. Ficoll-Paque density-gradient centrifugation was used to isolate PBMCs, with at least 6.5 million obtained per sample. Total RNA, at least 6 micrograms per sample, was extracted from PBMCs with Trizol reagent. For every donor, an aliquot of PBMCs went through flow cytometry to measure the percentages of naive CD45RAhigh/CD27high T cells. The sequence joins TRBV27 to TRBJ2-1; TRBD2 is perhaps the D gene, given 6 matching bases. The specimen sequenced was blood. The clonotype comes from a woman aged 18-30 years in good health. The DNA reads as follows: TGTGCCAGCAGTTTTTCTGGGGGGATTAATGAGCAGTTCTTC. Its product reads: CASSFSGGINEQFF.